The 15 T cell receptor beta chains given below trace back to one sample, sequenced in a study of beta chain features in type 1 diabetes (dated by TCRdb to 2016 to 2018). What the authors observed across the whole study: Type 1 diabetes patients showed a moderate but significant shortening of TCRB CDR3 length in all four CD4+ subsets.

Library prep was done by the immunoSEQ multiplex PCR assay. The High Capacity cDNA Reverse Transcription Kit was used to reverse transcribe all of the isolated RNA, meaning that expressed TCRB transcripts were what got sequenced. TCRdb retrieved this table from immuneACCESS and kept in-frame rearrangements only. Not all clones are present; in checked studies, unresolved V genes account for under half, and no reason is known for the remainder. This sample comprises just under 150,000 clones, less than 15% of them detected only once. The ten largest clones add up to 1.3% of the sample. These receptors' antigens are unknown. Sequencing was done on a sample of central memory CD4+ T cells from blood. The source of these receptors is a man between 18 and 35 years old with type 1 diabetes.

V gene TRBV7-6 combines with J gene TRBJ2-7, with a possible D match to TRBD2 (5 bases). With 1 base removed from V and 6 bases from J, the gap between germline ends came to 13 bases. In germline, CDR1 is SGHVS, CDR2 FNYEAQ. The CDR3 consists of 14 residues. In DNA, the CDR3 is TGTGCCAGCAGCTTAGGCGGCCGGGGATCCGAGCAGTACTTC. The encoded protein is CASSLGGRGSEQYF.

The V and J genes are TRBV28 and TRBJ1-2; 7 bases are shared with TRBD1. Germline assignment: CDR1 MDHEN and CDR2 SYDVKM. The CDR3 has 15 residues. Trimming cost V 6 bases and J 1 base; bases outside gene matches: 8. CDR3 loop: CASSSRDSLNYGYTF. The CDR3 DNA reads TGTGCCAGCAGCTCCCGGGACAGTCTTAACTATGGCTACACCTTC.

This clone was observed a few times. The chain links TRBV11-1 to TRBJ2-1, with a possible D match to TRBD1 (5 bases). The CDR3 totals 13 residues. With 5 bases removed from V and 7 bases from J, the gap between germline ends came to 12 bases. Per the germline V gene, CDR1 is SGHAT and CDR2 is FQDESV (reference sequence). Here the CDR3 reads CASSPHAGNEQFF. CDR3 bases: TGTGCCAGCAGCCCCCATGCAGGGAATGAGCAGTTCTTC.

This clone was observed a handful of times. The chain recombines TRBV7-6 with TRBJ2-1; the match to TRBD2 covers 11 bases. Per the germline V gene, CDR1 is SGHVS and CDR2 is FNYEAQ. The V gene end was trimmed by 5 bases and the J gene end by 6 bases; junction bases not matched to a gene: 9. There are 16 residues in the CDR3. The CDR3 DNA follows: TGTGCCAGCAGCCATAGCCTAGCGGGGGGTCCCAATGAGCAGTTCTTC. This encodes CASSHSLAGGPNEQFF. Full variable domain (missing parts from reference TRBV7-6 and TRBJ2-1): GAGVSQSPRYKVTKRGQDVALRCDPISGHVSLYWYRQALGQGPEFLTYFNYEAQQDKSGLPNDRFSAERPEGSISTLTIQRTEQRDSAMYRCASSHSLAGGPNEQFFGPGTRLTVL.

With respect to this clone: Other nucleotide sequences from this sample produce the same CDR3. V and J are TRBV5-1 and TRBJ2-5; D is ambiguous. The CDR3 runs to 14 residues. V lost 0 bases to trimming and J lost 1 base, with 7 bases between them. CDR1 and CDR2 from the germline V gene are SGHRS and YFSETQ. Written as DNA, the CDR3 is TGCGCCAGCAGCTTGGCGGGCGCCCAAGAGACCCAGTACTTC. Its protein is CASSLAGAQETQYF.

This clone was picked up a small number of times. Distinct nucleotide sequences in the sample also encode this CDR3. V usage is TRBV18 and J usage is TRBJ2-7, with 7 bases matching TRBD1. CDR3 length equals 14 residues. Germline values: CDR1 KGHSH, CDR2 LQKENI. The ends lost 3 bases at V and 0 bases at J; junction bases unmatched: 2. The DNA for the CDR3 is TGTGCCAGCTCACCCGGGACAGACTCCTACGAGCAGTACTTC. Its protein product is CASSPGTDSYEQYF.

This clone appeared a few times. The rearrangement joins TRBV2 to TRBJ1-1; D might be TRBD1 (5 bases). CDR1 and CDR2 (germline): SNHLY, FYNNEI. Trimming removed 1 base at V and 6 bases at J, with 6 bases between. The CDR3 consists of 12 residues. The CDR3 loop is CASSEGGSEAFF. The CDR3 region has the DNA TGTGCCAGCAGTGAAGGGGGGTCTGAAGCTTTCTTT.

The sample holds a few counts of this clone. V and J are TRBV2 and TRBJ2-1, with D possibly being TRBD2 (7 bases). Trimming removed 6 bases from V and 2 bases from J, with 11 bases in between. Germline CDR1 and CDR2: SNHLY and FYNNEI. This CDR3 contains 14 residues. CDR3 bases: TGTGCCAGCAGAGGGGGGGAGACCTACAATGAGCAGTTCTTC. Translated: CASRGGETYNEQFF.

J is TRBJ2-4 and V is TRBV7-9, with D possibly being TRBD1 (6 bases). The germline CDR1 and CDR2 sequences are SEHNR and FQNEAQ (reference sequence). The CDR3 runs 14 residues. V lost 5 bases and J 8 bases, leaving 16 bases between the germline ends. The CDR3, as DNA: TGTGCCAGCAGCCTAGAGGACAGCCCCTACATTCAGTACTTC. It yields the protein CASSLEDSPYIQYF.

This clone was detected a few times. The V and J genes are TRBV6-5 and TRBJ1-2, with 9 bases fitting TRBD1. In germline, CDR1 is MNHEY, CDR2 SVGAGI. The CDR3 totals 14 residues. V was pared by 5 bases and J by 4 bases, with 5 bases of the junction left unmatched. CDR3 DNA sequence: TGTGCCAGCAGTCTCGGGACAGGGAGCTATGGCTACACCTTC. Its protein is CASSLGTGSYGYTF.

The rearrangement uses TRBV5-4 and TRBJ2-5, with 8 bases that match TRBD1. This CDR3 contains 13 residues. Unmatched junction bases numbered 3, after V lost 4 bases and J lost 4 bases. Germline V CDR1 and CDR2: SGHNT, YYREEE (reference sequence). The CDR3 is CASSRGQGETQYF. CDR3 nucleotides: TGTGCCAGCAGCCGTGGACAGGGAGAGACCCAGTACTTC.

The chain recombines TRBV29-1 with TRBJ2-5; D unclear. CDR1 is SQVTM, CDR2 ANQGSEA, per germline. There are 10 residues in the CDR3. V was clipped by 6 bases and J by 1 base, with 3 bases between them. The CDR3 sequence: CSVAQETQYF. The CDR3 DNA sequence: TGCAGCGTGGCCCAAGAGACCCAGTACTTC.

The chain links TRBV30 to TRBJ2-3; D perhaps matches TRBD1 (6 bases). Trimming shortened V by 2 bases and J by 1 base, and 13 bases separated the two germline ends. Germline loops: CDR1 GTSNPN, CDR2 SVGIG (reference sequence). The CDR3 spans 15 residues. The CDR3, as DNA: TGTGCCTGGAGTCACACAGGGTTCCGCACAGATACGCAGTATTTT. It specifies CAWSHTGFRTDTQYF.

The J gene is TRBJ2-1, the V gene TRBV13, with D possibly matching TRBD2 (6 bases). In germline, CDR1 is PRHDT, CDR2 FYEKMQ (reference sequence). V was clipped by 8 bases and J by 9 bases, with 17 bases between them. This CDR3 is built from 13 residues. CDR3 loop: CASGPGGVAEQFF. CDR3 bases: TGTGCCAGCGGGCCCGGAGGGGTGGCTGAGCAGTTCTTC.

This clone was counted only a few times. CDR3 bases: TGTGCCAGTAGAGTATGGTCGCCGGGACAGGGCTTGAATGAGCAGTTCTTC. Its protein is CASRVWSPGQGLNEQFF. The chain couples TRBV19 to TRBJ2-1; TRBD1 matches at 9 bases. This CDR3 has 17 amino acids. CDR1 LNHDA and CDR2 SQIVND come from the germline V gene (reference sequence). The trim removed 6 bases at V and 7 bases at J, leaving 16 bases unmatched.